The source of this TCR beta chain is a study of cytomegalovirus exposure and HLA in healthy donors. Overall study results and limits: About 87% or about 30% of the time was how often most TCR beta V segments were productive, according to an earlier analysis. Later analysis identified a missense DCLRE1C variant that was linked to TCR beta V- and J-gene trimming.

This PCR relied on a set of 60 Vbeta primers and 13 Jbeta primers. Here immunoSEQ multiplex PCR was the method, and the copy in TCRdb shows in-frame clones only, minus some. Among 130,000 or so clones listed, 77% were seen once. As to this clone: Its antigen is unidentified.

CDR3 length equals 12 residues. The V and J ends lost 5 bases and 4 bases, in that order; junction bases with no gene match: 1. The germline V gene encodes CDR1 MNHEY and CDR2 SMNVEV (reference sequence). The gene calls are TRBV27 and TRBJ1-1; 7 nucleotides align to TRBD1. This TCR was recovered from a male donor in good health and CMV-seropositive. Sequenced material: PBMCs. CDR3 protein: CASSGDSTEAFF. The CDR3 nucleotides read TGTGCCAGCAGTGGGGACAGCACTGAAGCTTTCTTT.